Following are 5 T cell receptor beta chains from one sample sequenced in a study of T cell responses to AZD1222 COVID-19 vaccine. Sequencing used immunoSEQ multiplex PCR; TCRdb keeps in-frame clones, though not all of them. The table shows 150,000 to 200,000 clones, with under 95% occurring only once. Sequencing used peripheral blood, obtained 28 days after the second AZD1222 dose. These receptor sequences come from an adult who received the AZD1222 COVID-19 vaccine.

CDR3 amino acids: CASSPSGNTIYF. The CDR3 DNA reads as TGTGCCAGCAGCCCCTCTGGAAACACCATATATTTT. The chain recombines TRBV7-9 with TRBJ1-3; D unclear. CDR1 is SEHNR and CDR2 is FQNEAQ in the germline V gene (reference sequence). Between the trimmed V and J ends, which lost 5 bases and 0 bases, there was a span of 2 bases. The CDR3 loop spans 12 amino acids.

The CDR3 protein is CASSPTNTEAFF. The CDR3 nucleotides read TGTGCCAGCAGCCCCACAAACACTGAAGCTTTCTTT. The J gene is TRBJ1-1, the V gene TRBV7-8; D remains ambiguous. In germline, CDR1 is SGHVS, CDR2 FQNEAQ. The CDR3 covers 12 residues. Trimming took 5 bases from V and 2 from J, leaving 6 bases between them. Variable domain in full (rest from reference TRBV7-8 and TRBJ1-1): GAGVSQSPRYKVAKRGQDVALRCDPISGHVSLFWYQQALGQGPEFLTYFQNEAQLDKSGLPSDRFFAERPEGSVSTLKIQRTQQEDSAVYLCASSPTNTEAFFGQGTRLTVV.

The V and J genes are TRBV7-2 and TRBJ1-3; 10 positions agree with TRBD1. Germline CDR1 reads SGHTA; CDR2 reads FQGNSA. The V and J ends lost 5 bases and 0 bases, in that order; junction bases with no gene match: 4. The CDR3 contains 16 residues. CDR3 sequence (DNA): TGTGCCAGCAGCAAGTGGGACAGGGGCTCTGGAAACACCATATATTTT. It specifies CASSKWDRGSGNTIYF.

The genes are TRBV19 and TRBJ1-2, with D possibly matching TRBD1 (5 bases). This CDR3 region has 12 residues. Looked up from germline, CDR1 is LNHDA and CDR2 is SQIVND (reference sequence). V was clipped by 5 bases and J by 11 bases, with 15 bases between them. The CDR3, as DNA: TGTGCCAGTAGTCCTCCGAGCCACAGGTACACCTTC. Translated: CASSPPSHRYTF.

V usage is TRBV28 and J usage is TRBJ1-5; 10 nucleotides align to TRBD1. Trimming at V came to 7 bases and at J to 7 bases, leaving 13 bases not matched to a gene. The V gene's germline CDR1 is MDHEN and CDR2 SYDVKM. This CDR3 region has 16 residues. The chain's CDR3 is CASTRVRDRGQQPQHF. CDR3 DNA sequence: TGTGCCAGCACAAGGGTCCGGGACAGGGGCCAACAGCCCCAGCATTTT.